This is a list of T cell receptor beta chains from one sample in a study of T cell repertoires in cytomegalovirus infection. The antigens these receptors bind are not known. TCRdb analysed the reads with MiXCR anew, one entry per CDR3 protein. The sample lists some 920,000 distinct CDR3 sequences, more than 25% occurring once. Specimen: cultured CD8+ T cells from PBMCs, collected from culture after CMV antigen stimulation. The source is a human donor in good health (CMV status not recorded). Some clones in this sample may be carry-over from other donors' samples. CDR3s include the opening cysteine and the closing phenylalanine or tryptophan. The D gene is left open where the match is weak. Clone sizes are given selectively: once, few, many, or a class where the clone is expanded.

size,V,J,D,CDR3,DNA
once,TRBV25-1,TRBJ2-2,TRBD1,CASSRWGQVNTGELFF,TGTGCCAGCAGTCGTTGGGGACAGGTGAACACCGGGGAGCTGTTTTTT
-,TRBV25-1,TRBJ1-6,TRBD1,CASSGSRGTVFSSPLHF,TGTGCCAGCAGTGGGTCCCGTGGGACAGTGTTTAGTTCACCCCTCCACTTT
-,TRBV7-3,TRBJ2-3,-,CASSPRGRGSTDTQYF,TGTGCCAGCAGCCCCAGGGGGCGGGGGAGCACAGATACGCAGTATTTT
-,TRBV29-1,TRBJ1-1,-,CSVTGLNTEAFF,TGCAGCGTTACAGGGCTGAACACTGAAGCTTTCTTT
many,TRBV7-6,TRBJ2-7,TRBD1,CASSPKAPRTSTGGFYEQYF,TGTGCCAGCAGCCCCAAAGCCCCCCGGACCTCGACAGGGGGCTTCTACGAGCAGTACTTC
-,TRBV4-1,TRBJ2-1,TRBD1,CASSLSRDRTYNEQFF,TGCGCCAGCAGCTTAAGCCGGGACAGGACCTACAATGAGCAGTTCTTC
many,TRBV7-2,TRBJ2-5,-,CASSFTMGNQYF,TGTGCCAGCAGCTTCACGATGGGGAACCAGTACTTC
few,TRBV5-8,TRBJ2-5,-,CASSLGVRPFQETQYF,TGTGCCAGCAGCTTGGGAGTGAGACCTTTCCAAGAGACCCAGTACTTC
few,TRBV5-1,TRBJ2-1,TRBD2,CASSFRGGDYNEQFF,TGCGCCAGCAGCTTCCGCGGGGGGGACTACAATGAGCAGTTCTTC
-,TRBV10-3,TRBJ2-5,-,CAISEPTEETQYF,TGTGCCATCAGTGAGCCGACAGAAGAGACCCAGTACTTC
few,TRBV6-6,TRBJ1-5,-,CASSPTGSTVNQPQHF,TGTGCCAGCAGTCCTACAGGGAGCACCGTCAATCAGCCCCAGCATTTT
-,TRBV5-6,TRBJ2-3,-,CASSLRGAATDTQYF,TGTGCCAGCAGCCTGAGGGGAGCGGCGACAGATACGCAGTATTTT
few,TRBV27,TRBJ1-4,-,CASSWQDPTTNEKLFF,TGTGCCAGCAGTTGGCAGGACCCAACAACTAATGAAAAACTGTTTTTT